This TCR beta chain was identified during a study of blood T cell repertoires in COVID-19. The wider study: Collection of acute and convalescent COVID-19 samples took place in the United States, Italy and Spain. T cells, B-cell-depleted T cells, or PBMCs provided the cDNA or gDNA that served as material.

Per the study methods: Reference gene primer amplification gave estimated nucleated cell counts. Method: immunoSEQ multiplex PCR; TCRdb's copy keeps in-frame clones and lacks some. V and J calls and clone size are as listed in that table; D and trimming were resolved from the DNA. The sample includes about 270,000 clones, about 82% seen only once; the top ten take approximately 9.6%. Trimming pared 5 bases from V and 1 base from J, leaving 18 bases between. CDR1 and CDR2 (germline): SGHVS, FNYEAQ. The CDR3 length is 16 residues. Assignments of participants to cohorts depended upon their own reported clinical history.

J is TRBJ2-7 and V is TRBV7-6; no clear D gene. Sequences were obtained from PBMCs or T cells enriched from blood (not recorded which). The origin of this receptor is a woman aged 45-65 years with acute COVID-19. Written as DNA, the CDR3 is TGTGCCAGCAGCCCCAGTAGACACAACCCTTCCTACGAGCAGTACTTC. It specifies CASSPSRHNPSYEQYF.